This is a list of T cell receptor beta chains from one sample in a study of beta chain features in type 1 diabetes. TCRdb keeps only in-frame clones here, not all; method: immunoSEQ multiplex PCR. The top ten clones hold around 0.12% of a sample with around 600,000 clones, 9.5% to 15% of them seen once. Sequenced sample: naive CD4+ T cells from blood. Every receptor here comes from a young man with type 1 diabetes. Both conserved end residues are part of each CDR3. The order of the fields is D gene, clone size, J gene, V gene, CDR3 protein, CDR3 DNA. A D gene is named only where the DNA matches it firmly. Size tells how often a clone was seen (once, few, many) or the class of an expanded clone, and some rows leave it out.

>TRBD1|.|TRBJ1-1|TRBV4-1
CASSLIQGSSEAFF
TGCGCCAGCAGCCTGATACAGGGGAGTTCTGAAGCTTTCTTT
>.|few|TRBJ2-1|TRBV11-3
CASAGDNEQFF
TGTGCCAGCGCAGGGGACAATGAGCAGTTCTTC
>.|.|TRBJ1-2|TRBV5-1
CASSLRQGYGYTF
TGCGCCAGCAGCTTGCGCCAGGGTTACGGCTACACCTTC
>TRBD2|few|TRBJ2-3|TRBV4-3
CASSQVTSGFQASDTQYF
TGCGCCAGCAGCCAAGTGACTAGCGGGTTCCAGGCATCAGATACGCAGTATTTT
>.|few|TRBJ1-5|TRBV7-2
CASTAGQPPSNQPQHF
TGTGCCAGCACTGCAGGTCAGCCTCCTAGCAATCAGCCCCAGCATTTT
>.|few|TRBJ2-4|TRBV29-1
CSASRGPGDIQYF
TGCAGCGCTTCCAGGGGCCCGGGGGACATTCAGTACTTC
>.|.|TRBJ1-2|TRBV7-2
CASRPAGDYGYTF
TGTGCCAGCAGACCCGCAGGGGACTATGGCTACACCTTC
>TRBD1|.|TRBJ2-6|TRBV7-9
CASSTTGTGVLSGANVLTF
TGTGCCAGCAGCACGACCGGGACAGGAGTTCTCTCTGGGGCCAACGTCCTGACTTTC
>TRBD1|.|TRBJ1-1|TRBV5-1
CASSSGTENTEAFF
TGCGCCAGCAGCTCCGGGACAGAGAACACTGAAGCTTTCTTT
>.|few|TRBJ1-3|TRBV10-3
CAISETDGTTGNTIYF
TGTGCCATCAGTGAGACGGACGGTACGACTGGAAACACCATATATTTT
>TRBD1|.|TRBJ2-7|TRBV5-1
CASSSSGGQGRSYEQYF
TGCGCCAGCAGCTCAAGTGGGGGACAGGGGCGCTCCTACGAGCAGTACTTC
>.|.|TRBJ1-5|TRBV2
CASSTDNQPQHF
TGTGCCAGCAGTACAGACAATCAGCCCCAGCATTTT
>.|few|TRBJ1-2|TRBV18
CASSPDGAEYGYTF
TGTGCCAGCTCACCTGACGGTGCCGAATATGGCTACACCTTC
>TRBD1|few|TRBJ1-4|TRBV6-5
CASRSSGTGAGKLFF
TGTGCCAGCAGATCCTCCGGGACAGGGGCCGGGAAACTGTTTTTT
>TRBD2|few|TRBJ2-2|TRBV28
CASSPPGIGGYTGELFF
TGTGCCAGCAGTCCTCCCGGCATCGGGGGGTACACCGGGGAGCTGTTTTTT
>.|few|TRBJ2-7|TRBV4-3
CASSQAVDTSYEQYF
TGCGCCAGCAGCCAAGCCGTGGACACCTCCTACGAGCAGTACTTC
>TRBD1|.|TRBJ2-1|TRBV6-5
CASSSGQNEQFF
TGTGCCAGCAGTTCGGGACAGAATGAGCAGTTCTTC
>.|few|TRBJ2-1|TRBV6-1
CATRGDTVHNEQFF
TGTGCCACCCGTGGGGACACCGTACACAATGAGCAGTTCTTC
>.|.|TRBJ1-2|TRBV7-2
CASSLGRQYGYTF
TGTGCCAGCAGCTTAGGCCGTCAGTATGGCTACACCTTC
>.|few|TRBJ2-2|TRBV18
CASSPAQTTDTGELFF
TGTGCCAGCTCACCGGCGCAGACGACGGACACCGGGGAGCTGTTTTTT
>.|.|TRBJ2-1|TRBV7-7
CASSLDFHNEQFF
TGTGCCAGCAGCTTAGATTTCCACAATGAGCAGTTCTTC
>.|.|TRBJ2-3|TRBV29-1
CSVADTQYF
TGCAGCGTTGCAGATACGCAGTATTTT
>.|.|TRBJ2-2|TRBV6-5
CASSPSGLSSGELFF
TGTGCCAGCAGTCCATCGGGACTCTCCTCCGGGGAGCTGTTTTTT
>.|few|TRBJ1-6|TRBV28
CASSFSGAIYNSPLHF
TGTGCCAGCAGTTTCTCGGGCGCCATTTATAATTCACCCCTCCACTTT
>.|.|TRBJ2-1|TRBV28
CASLDGSIASNEQFF
TGTGCCAGCCTGGACGGCTCCATTGCAAGCAATGAGCAGTTCTTC
>.|few|TRBJ2-3|TRBV6-6
CASRRILTDTQYF
TGTGCCAGCAGGAGGATTCTAACCGATACGCAGTATTTT
>.|.|TRBJ2-3|TRBV14
CASSQVGWLHGTDTQYF
TGTGCCAGCAGCCAAGTAGGATGGCTTCACGGCACAGATACGCAGTATTTT
>.|.|TRBJ2-7|TRBV7-9
CASSSDRKLTYEQYF
TGTGCCAGCAGCTCAGACAGGAAGTTGACCTACGAGCAGTACTTC
>.|.|TRBJ1-5|TRBV27
CASTELRGQPQHF
TGTGCCAGCACCGAGCTACGGGGCCAGCCCCAGCATTTT
>.|few|TRBJ2-2|TRBV2
CAKGRTNTGELFF
TGTGCCAAGGGACGGACGAACACCGGGGAGCTGTTTTTT
>.|.|TRBJ1-5|TRBV6-5
CALSEGTSDQPQHF
TGTGCCCTTTCAGAGGGGACTTCTGATCAGCCCCAGCATTTT
>.|few|TRBJ2-7|TRBV7-9
CASSLPTGLGYEQYF
TGTGCCAGCAGCCTACCGACGGGCCTTGGATACGAGCAGTACTTC
>.|.|TRBJ2-1|TRBV20-1
CSSRTLNEQFF
TGCAGTTCTAGGACCCTCAATGAGCAGTTCTTC
>TRBD2|few|TRBJ2-1|TRBV7-9
CASSPLAADYNEQFF
TGTGCCAGCAGCCCGCTAGCGGCGGACTACAATGAGCAGTTCTTC
>.|.|TRBJ2-7|TRBV7-2
CASSFSRDSSYEQYF
TGTGCCAGCAGCTTCTCCCGAGATAGCTCCTACGAGCAGTACTTC
>.|few|TRBJ2-2|TRBV5-1
CASINSSNTGELFF
TGCGCCAGCATCAACAGCTCGAACACCGGGGAGCTGTTTTTT
>.|few|TRBJ1-2|TRBV10-3
CAISEHEDYGYTF
TGTGCCATCAGTGAGCACGAGGACTATGGCTACACCTTC
>.|.|TRBJ2-7|TRBV18
CASSPVPQLSYEQYF
TGTGCCAGCTCACCAGTTCCCCAGCTCTCCTACGAGCAGTACTTC
>TRBD1|few|TRBJ2-1|TRBV12-5
CASGNGQGGSYNEQFF
TGTGCTAGTGGAAATGGACAGGGGGGATCCTACAATGAGCAGTTCTTC
>.|.|TRBJ2-3|TRBV5-4
CASKRGEDADTQYF
TGTGCCAGCAAAAGGGGGGAGGATGCAGATACGCAGTATTTT
>.|.|TRBJ2-1|TRBV7-2
CASSPMGQSLRDEQFF
TGTGCCAGCAGCCCGATGGGGCAGTCCCTTAGGGATGAGCAGTTCTTC
>TRBD1|few|TRBJ2-7|TRBV6-5
CASTLGTGGDYEQYF
TGTGCCAGCACCCTCGGGACAGGGGGCGACTACGAGCAGTACTTC